The 2 T cell receptor beta chains listed next were all sequenced from one sample in a study of T-cell memory formation after mild COVID-19. TCRdb passed the 5' RACE reads through MiXCR, listing each CDR3 protein once. The sample lists approximately 350,000 distinct CDR3 sequences, 13% occurring once. The sequencing sample was made of PBMCs or a T cell subset sorted from them (not recorded which). The receptors shown here come from a man in his late teens or twenties who had mild COVID-19 (a few samples of this study predate the infection). Cell type and time point are not known.

The chain has TRBV12-3 or TRBV12-4 and TRBJ1-1, with TRBD1 matching 10 bases. V was pared by 5 bases and J by 6 bases, with 12 bases of the junction left unmatched. The CDR3 sequence is 16 residues long. The CDR3 nucleotides read TGTGCCAGCAGTGTCCGGGACAGGGGTACTATCGCTGAAGCTTTCTTT. Residues: CASSVRDRGTIAEAFF.

The rearrangement uses TRBV6-5 and TRBJ1-5; D gene ambiguous. CDR1 and CDR2 from the germline V gene are MNHEY and SVGAGI. The CDR3 spans 15 residues. Deletions cut 4 bases from V and 0 bases from J, with 10 bases between. Here the CDR3 reads CASSSGVNSNQPQHF. DNA of the CDR3: TGTGCCAGCAGTTCGGGAGTTAATAGCAATCAGCCCCAGCATTTT.